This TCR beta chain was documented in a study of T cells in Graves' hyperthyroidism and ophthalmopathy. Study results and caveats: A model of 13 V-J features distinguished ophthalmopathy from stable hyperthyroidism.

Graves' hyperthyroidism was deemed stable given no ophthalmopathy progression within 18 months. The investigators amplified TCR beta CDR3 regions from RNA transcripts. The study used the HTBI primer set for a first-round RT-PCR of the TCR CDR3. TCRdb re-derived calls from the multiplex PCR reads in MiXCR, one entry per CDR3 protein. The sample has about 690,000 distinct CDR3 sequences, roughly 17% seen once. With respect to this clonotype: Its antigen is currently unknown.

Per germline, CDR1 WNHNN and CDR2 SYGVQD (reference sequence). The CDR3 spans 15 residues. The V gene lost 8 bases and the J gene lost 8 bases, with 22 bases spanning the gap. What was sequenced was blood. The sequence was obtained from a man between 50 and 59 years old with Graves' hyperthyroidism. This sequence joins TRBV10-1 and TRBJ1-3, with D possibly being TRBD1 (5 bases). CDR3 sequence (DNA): TGCGCCAGCCGTCGATCATGGGGTGAAGGGGACACCATATATTTT. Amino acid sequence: CASRRSWGEGDTIYF.